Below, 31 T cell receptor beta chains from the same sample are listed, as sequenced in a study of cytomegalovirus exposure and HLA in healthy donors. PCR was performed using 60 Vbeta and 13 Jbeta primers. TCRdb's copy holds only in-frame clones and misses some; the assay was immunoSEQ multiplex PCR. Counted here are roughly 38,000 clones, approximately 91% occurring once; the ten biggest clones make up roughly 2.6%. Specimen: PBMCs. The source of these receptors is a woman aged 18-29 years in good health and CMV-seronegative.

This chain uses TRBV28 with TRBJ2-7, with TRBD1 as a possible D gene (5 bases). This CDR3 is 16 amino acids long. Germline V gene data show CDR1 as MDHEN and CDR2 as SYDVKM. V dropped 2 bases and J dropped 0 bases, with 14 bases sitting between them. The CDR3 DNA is TGTGCCAGCAGTTTAAGGCCAGGGCGAAGCTCCTACGAGCAGTACTTC. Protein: CASSLRPGRSSYEQYF.

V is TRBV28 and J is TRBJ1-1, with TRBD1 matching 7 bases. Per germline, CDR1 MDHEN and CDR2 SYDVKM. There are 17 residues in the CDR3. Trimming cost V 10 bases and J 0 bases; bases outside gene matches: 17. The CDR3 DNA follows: TGTGCCATCACACTAGCAGGGGGAGGTGGGATGAACACTGAAGCTTTCTTT. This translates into CAITLAGGGGMNTEAFF.

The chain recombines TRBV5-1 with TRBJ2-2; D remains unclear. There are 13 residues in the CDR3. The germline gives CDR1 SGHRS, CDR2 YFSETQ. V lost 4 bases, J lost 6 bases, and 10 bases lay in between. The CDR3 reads CASSPVLAGELFF. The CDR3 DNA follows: TGCGCCAGCAGCCCCGTGCTAGCCGGGGAGCTGTTTTTT.

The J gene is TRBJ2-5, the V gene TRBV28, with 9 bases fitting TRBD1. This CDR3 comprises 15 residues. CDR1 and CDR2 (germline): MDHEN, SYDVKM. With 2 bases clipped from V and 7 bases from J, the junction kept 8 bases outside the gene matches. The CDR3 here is CASSLPGQGLGTQYF. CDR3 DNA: TGTGCCAGCAGTTTACCGGGACAGGGATTGGGGACCCAGTACTTC.

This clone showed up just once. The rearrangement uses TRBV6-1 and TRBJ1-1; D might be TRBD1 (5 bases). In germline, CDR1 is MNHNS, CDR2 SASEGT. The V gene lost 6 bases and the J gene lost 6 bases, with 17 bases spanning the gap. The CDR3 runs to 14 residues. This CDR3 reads CASRRGGDDAEAFF. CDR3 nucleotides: TGTGCCAGCAGGAGGGGAGGGGATGACGCTGAAGCTTTCTTT.

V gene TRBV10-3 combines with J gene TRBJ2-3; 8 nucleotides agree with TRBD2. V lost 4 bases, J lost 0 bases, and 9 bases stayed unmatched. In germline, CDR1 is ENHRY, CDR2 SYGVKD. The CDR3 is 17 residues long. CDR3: CAISALWGGGSTDTQYF. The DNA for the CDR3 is TGTGCCATCAGTGCCCTCTGGGGCGGGGGGAGCACAGATACGCAGTATTTT.

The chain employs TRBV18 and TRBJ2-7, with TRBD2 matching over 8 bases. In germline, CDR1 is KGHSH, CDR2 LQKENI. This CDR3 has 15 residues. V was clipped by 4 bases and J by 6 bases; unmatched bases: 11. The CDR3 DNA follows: TGTGCCAGCTCACAACTAGCGGCCGACCAGAGCGAGCAGTACTTC. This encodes CASSQLAADQSEQYF. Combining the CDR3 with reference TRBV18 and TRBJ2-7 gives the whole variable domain NAGVMQNPRHLVRRRGQEARLRCSPMKGHSHVYWYRQLPEEGLKFMVYLQKENIIDESGMPKERFSAEFPKEGPSILRIQQVVRGDSAAYFCASSQLAADQSEQYFGPGTRLTVT.

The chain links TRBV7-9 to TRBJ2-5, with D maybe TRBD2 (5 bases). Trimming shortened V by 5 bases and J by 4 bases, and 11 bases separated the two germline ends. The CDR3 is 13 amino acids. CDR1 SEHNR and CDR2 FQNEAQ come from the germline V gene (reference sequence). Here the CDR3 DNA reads TGTGCCAGCAGCCCAACTAGGCCAGAGACCCAGTACTTC. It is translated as CASSPTRPETQYF.

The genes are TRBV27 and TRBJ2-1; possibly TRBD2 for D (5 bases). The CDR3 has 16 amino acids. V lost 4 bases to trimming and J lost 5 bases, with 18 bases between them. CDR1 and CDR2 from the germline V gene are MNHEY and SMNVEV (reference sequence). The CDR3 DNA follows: TGTGCCAGCAGTTCCCCCGGCAAAAGCGGAAACAATGAGCAGTTCTTC. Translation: CASSSPGKSGNNEQFF.

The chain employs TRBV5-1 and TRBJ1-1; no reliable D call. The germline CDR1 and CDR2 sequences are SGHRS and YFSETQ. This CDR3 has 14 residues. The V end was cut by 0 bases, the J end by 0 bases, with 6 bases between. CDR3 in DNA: TGCGCCAGCAGCTTGGACAGACTGAACACTGAAGCTTTCTTT. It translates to CASSLDRLNTEAFF.

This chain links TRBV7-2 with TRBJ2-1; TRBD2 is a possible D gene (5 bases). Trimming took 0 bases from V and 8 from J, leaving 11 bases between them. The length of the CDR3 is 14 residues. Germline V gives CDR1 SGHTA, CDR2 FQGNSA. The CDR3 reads CASSLASRADEQFF. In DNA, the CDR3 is TGTGCCAGCAGCTTAGCCTCGAGGGCTGATGAGCAGTTCTTC.

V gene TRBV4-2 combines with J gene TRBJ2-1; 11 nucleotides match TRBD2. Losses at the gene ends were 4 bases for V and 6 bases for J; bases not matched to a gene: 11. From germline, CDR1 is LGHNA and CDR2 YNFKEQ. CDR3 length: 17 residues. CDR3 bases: TGTGCCAGCAGCCCTCGGACTAGCGGGCTTCGGGGCAATGAGCAGTTCTTC. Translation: CASSPRTSGLRGNEQFF.

In DNA form, the CDR3 reads TGTGCCAGCAGTTTATTCACTCCCTCCGGGACAGCCACCTACGAGCAGTACTTC. As protein: CASSLFTPSGTATYEQYF. V and J are TRBV27 and TRBJ2-7; 7 bases map to TRBD1. With 1 base clipped from V and 2 bases from J, the junction kept 14 bases outside the gene matches. The germline V gene encodes CDR1 MNHEY and CDR2 SMNVEV (reference sequence). The CDR3 consists of 18 residues.

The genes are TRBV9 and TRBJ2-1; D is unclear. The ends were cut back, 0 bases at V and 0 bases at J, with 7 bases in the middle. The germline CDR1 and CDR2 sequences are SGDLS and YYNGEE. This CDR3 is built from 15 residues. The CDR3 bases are TGTGCCAGCAGCGTAGAACACTACTCCTACAATGAGCAGTTCTTC. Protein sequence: CASSVEHYSYNEQFF.

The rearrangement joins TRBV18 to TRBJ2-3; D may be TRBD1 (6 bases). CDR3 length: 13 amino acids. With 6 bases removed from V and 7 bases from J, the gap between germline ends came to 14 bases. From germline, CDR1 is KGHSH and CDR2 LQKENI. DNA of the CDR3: TGTGCCAGCTCCCTCATAGGACAGTATACGCAGTATTTT. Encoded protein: CASSLIGQYTQYF.

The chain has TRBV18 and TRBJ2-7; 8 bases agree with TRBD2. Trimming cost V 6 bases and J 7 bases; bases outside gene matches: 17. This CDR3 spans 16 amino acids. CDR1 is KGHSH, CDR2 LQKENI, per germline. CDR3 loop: CASSAWVAGLWVEQYF. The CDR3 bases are TGTGCCAGCTCCGCGTGGGTAGCGGGGCTCTGGGTAGAGCAGTACTTC.

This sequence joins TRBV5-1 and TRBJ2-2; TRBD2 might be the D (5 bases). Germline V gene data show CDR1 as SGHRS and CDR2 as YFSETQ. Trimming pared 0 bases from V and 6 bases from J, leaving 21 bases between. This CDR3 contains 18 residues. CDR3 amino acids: CASSLGRSGSPDAGELFF. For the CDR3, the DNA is TGCGCCAGCAGCTTGGGCCGGTCTGGGAGCCCGGACGCCGGGGAGCTGTTTTTT.

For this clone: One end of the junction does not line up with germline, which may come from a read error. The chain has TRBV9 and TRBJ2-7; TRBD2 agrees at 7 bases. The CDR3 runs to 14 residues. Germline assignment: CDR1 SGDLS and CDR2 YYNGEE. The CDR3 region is CASSVGNSGPFQSF. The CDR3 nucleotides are TGTGCCAGCAGCGTAGGCAATAGCGGGCCCTTTCAGTCCTTC.

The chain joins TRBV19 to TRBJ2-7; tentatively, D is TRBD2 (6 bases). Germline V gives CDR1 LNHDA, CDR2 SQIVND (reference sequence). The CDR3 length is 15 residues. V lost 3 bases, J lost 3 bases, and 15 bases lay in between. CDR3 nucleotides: TGTGCCAGTAGTATCACCCCGGACTATTACTACGAGCAGTACTTC. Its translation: CASSITPDYYYEQYF.

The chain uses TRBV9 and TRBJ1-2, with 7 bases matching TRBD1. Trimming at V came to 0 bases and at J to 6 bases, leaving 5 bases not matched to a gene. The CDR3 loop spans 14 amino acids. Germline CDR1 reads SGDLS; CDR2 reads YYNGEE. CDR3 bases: TGTGCCAGCAGCGTAGGAGGGGGCGTCAATGGCTACACCTTC. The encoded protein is CASSVGGGVNGYTF.

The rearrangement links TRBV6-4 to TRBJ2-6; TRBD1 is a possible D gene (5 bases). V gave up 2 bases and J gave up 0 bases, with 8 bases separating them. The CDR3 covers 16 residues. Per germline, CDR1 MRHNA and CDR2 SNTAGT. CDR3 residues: CASSDGQSSGANVLTF. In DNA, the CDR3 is TGTGCCAGCAGTGACGGACAAAGCTCTGGGGCCAACGTCCTGACTTTC.

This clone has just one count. The CDR3 coding sequence is TGTGCCTGGAGTCCTCACAGTGCAACTAATGAAAAACTGTTTTTT. Amino acid sequence: CAWSPHSATNEKLFF. The chain recombines TRBV30 with TRBJ1-4; D is unclear. Germline V gene sequence: CDR1 GTSNPN, CDR2 SVGIG (reference sequence). The CDR3 sequence is 15 residues long. Trimming took 2 bases from V and 0 from J, leaving 10 bases between them.

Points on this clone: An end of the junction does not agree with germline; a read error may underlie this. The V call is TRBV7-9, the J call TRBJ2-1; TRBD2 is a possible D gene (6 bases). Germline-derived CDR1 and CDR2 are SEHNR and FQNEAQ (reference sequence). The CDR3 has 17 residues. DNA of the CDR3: TGTTCCAGCAGCTTAGCTTCCGGGACTTCGTCGGGAAGAGAGCAGTTCTTC. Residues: CSSSLASGTSSGREQFF.

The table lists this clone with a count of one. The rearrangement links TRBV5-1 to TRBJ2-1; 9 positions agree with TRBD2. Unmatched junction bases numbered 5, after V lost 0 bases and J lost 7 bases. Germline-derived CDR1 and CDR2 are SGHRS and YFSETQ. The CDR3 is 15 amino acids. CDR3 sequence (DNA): TGCGCCAGCAGCTTGGAGGCTAGCGGGAAGAATGAGCAGTTCTTC. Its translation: CASSLEASGKNEQFF.

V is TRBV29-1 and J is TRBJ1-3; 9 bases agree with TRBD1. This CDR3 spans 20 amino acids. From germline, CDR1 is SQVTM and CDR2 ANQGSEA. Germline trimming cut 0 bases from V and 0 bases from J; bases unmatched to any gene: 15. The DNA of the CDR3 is TGCAGCGTTGAAGATCCCACTTTTCGGGACAGGGCAAACTCTGGAAACACCATATATTTT. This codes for CSVEDPTFRDRANSGNTIYF. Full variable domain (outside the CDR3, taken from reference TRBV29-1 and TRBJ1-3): SAVISQKPSRDICQRGTSLTIQCQVDSQVTMMFWYRQQPGQSLTLIATANQGSEATYESGFVIDKFPISRPNLTFSTLTVSNMSPEDSSIYLCSVEDPTFRDRANSGNTIYFGEGSWLTVV.

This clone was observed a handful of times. The CDR3 protein is CASSNRGWNWNTEAFF. CDR3 DNA sequence: TGTGCCAGCAGCAACAGGGGCTGGAATTGGAACACTGAAGCTTTCTTT. V is TRBV7-9 and J is TRBJ1-1; TRBD1 matches 7 bases. The junction had 10 bases not matched to a gene; V was cut back by 5 bases and J by 1 base. There are 16 residues in the CDR3. Germline V gives CDR1 SEHNR, CDR2 FQNEAQ (reference sequence).

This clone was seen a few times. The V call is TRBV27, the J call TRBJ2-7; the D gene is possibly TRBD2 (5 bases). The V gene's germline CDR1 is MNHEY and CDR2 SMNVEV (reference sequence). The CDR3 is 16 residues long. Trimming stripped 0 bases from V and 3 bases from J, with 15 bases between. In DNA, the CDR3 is TGTGCCAGCAGTTTATCGCGGGCGTCCGTCCTCTACGAGCAGTACTTC. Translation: CASSLSRASVLYEQYF.

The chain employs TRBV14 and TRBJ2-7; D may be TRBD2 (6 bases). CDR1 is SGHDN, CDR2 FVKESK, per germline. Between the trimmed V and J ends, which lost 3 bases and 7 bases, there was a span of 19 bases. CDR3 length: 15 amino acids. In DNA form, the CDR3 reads TGTGCCAGCAGCCATGGCGGGACGGGGACGGGGGAGCAGTACTTC. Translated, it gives CASSHGGTGTGEQYF.

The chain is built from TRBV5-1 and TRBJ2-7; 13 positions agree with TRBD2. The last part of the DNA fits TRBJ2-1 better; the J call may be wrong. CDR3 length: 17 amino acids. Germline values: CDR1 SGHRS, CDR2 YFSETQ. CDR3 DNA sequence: TGCGCCAGCAGCTTGGCGGGACTAGCGGGGTTCTACAATGAGCAGTTCTTC. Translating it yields CASSLAGLAGFYNEQFF.

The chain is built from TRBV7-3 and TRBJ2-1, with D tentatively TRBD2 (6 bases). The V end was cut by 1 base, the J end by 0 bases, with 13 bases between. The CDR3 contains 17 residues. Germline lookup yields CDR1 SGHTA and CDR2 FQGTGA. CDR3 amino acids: CASSLMTAGTSYNEQFF. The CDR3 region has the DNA TGTGCCAGCAGCTTAATGACGGCGGGAACCTCCTACAATGAGCAGTTCTTC.

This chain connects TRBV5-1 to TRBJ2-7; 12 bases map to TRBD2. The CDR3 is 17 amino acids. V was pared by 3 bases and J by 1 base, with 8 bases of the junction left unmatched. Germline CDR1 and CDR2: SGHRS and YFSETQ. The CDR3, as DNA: TGCGCCAGCAGCTCCAATTTCGGACTAGCGGGATCCTACGAGCAGTACTTC. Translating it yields CASSSNFGLAGSYEQYF.